Below, 23 T cell receptor beta chains from the same sample are listed, as sequenced in a study of lymphopenia after photon versus proton radiotherapy. Sequencing used immunoSEQ multiplex PCR; TCRdb keeps in-frame clones, though not all of them. The sample consists of under 65,000 clones, around 85% of them appearing once. The sample was peripheral blood, taken from a patient treated with proton-based radiotherapy. These receptors came from a man aged 55 to 70 with pancreatic cancer.

This chain connects TRBV6-5 to TRBJ2-3, with a weak D call TRBD1 (6 bases). The V gene lost 6 bases and the J gene lost 2 bases, with 12 bases spanning the gap. Germline values: CDR1 MNHEY, CDR2 SVGAGI. This CDR3 comprises 14 residues. CDR3: CASSTRTATDTQYF. CDR3 DNA sequence: TGTGCCAGCAGCACTCGGACAGCCACAGATACGCAGTATTTT.

The J gene is TRBJ1-1, the V gene TRBV28, with no clear D. The CDR3 loop spans 13 amino acids. Deletions cut 6 bases from V and 4 bases from J, with 12 bases between. Germline V gives CDR1 MDHEN, CDR2 SYDVKM. CDR3 region: CASRSARRTEAFF. In DNA form, the CDR3 reads TGTGCCAGCAGGTCCGCTAGGCGCACTGAAGCTTTCTTT. Full variable domain (missing parts from reference TRBV28 and TRBJ1-1): DVKVTQSSRYLVKRTGEKVFLECVQDMDHENMFWYRQDPGLGLRLIYFSYDVKMKEKGDIPEGYSVSREKKERFSLILESASTNQTSMYLCASRSARRTEAFFGQGTRLTVV.

The chain combines TRBV11-2 with TRBJ1-4, with a possible D match to TRBD1 (5 bases). The germline V gene has CDR1 SGHAT and CDR2 FQNNGV. The CDR3 is 17 residues long. V was clipped by 1 base and J by 3 bases, with 15 bases between them. The CDR3 loop reads CASSLVGRLGPNEKLFF. CDR3 sequence (DNA): TGTGCCAGCAGCTTAGTGGGGCGCCTGGGACCTAATGAAAAACTGTTTTTT.

The CDR3 DNA sequence: TGTGCCAGCAGGTCAGCGGGCCTGGAAGAGACCCAGTACTTC. Translating it yields CASRSAGLEETQYF. The rearrangement links TRBV5-5 to TRBJ2-5; tentative D call: TRBD2 (6 bases). The ends were cut back, 5 bases at V and 3 bases at J, with 14 bases in the middle. Per germline, CDR1 SGHKS and CDR2 YYEKEE (reference sequence). The CDR3 is 14 amino acids.

The rearrangement uses TRBV5-5 and TRBJ2-2; TRBD2 agrees at 7 bases. CDR1 is SGHKS and CDR2 is YYEKEE in the germline V gene (reference sequence). V lost 3 bases and J lost 3; bases outside the gene matches: 5. The CDR3 is 15 residues long. CDR3 sequence (DNA): TGTGCCAGCAGCTGGACTAGAGGGCACACCGGGGAGCTGTTTTTT. This translates into CASSWTRGHTGELFF.

The chain carries TRBV27 and TRBJ1-1; D unclear. V was shortened by 1 base and J by 0 bases, with 9 bases between the two germline ends. CDR1 and CDR2 from the germline V gene are MNHEY and SMNVEV (reference sequence). CDR3 length equals 15 residues. CDR3: CASSLYGWLNTEAFF. The CDR3 DNA is TGTGCCAGCAGTTTATACGGGTGGTTGAACACTGAAGCTTTCTTT.

This clone has only a few counts. The gene calls are TRBV5-1 and TRBJ1-1; no reliable D call. The CDR3 has 13 amino acids. Trimming shortened V by 5 bases and J by 0 bases, and 8 bases separated the two germline ends. The germline gives CDR1 SGHRS, CDR2 YFSETQ. CDR3 nucleotides: TGCGCCAGCAGTAGCGGGGTGAACACTGAAGCTTTCTTT. It is translated as CASSSGVNTEAFF.

The chain is built from TRBV5-6 and TRBJ1-5; weak D call: TRBD1 (6 bases). V shed 0 bases and J shed 7 bases, with 20 bases lying between them. The CDR3 totals 17 residues. The germline V gene has CDR1 SGHDT and CDR2 YYEEEE. The CDR3 sequence is CASSLGWGRGEMQPQHF. The CDR3 DNA follows: TGTGCCAGCAGCTTGGGCTGGGGGCGCGGGGAAATGCAGCCCCAGCATTTT.

The chain employs TRBV9 and TRBJ2-7; 7 bases match TRBD2. The CDR3 totals 13 residues. With 4 bases clipped from V and 7 bases from J, the junction kept 8 bases outside the gene matches. Germline V gives CDR1 SGDLS, CDR2 YYNGEE. The CDR3: CASSSAGVDEQYF. CDR3 DNA sequence: TGTGCCAGCAGCAGCGCGGGAGTTGATGAGCAGTACTTC.

The count of this clone is one. The chain carries TRBV11-2 and TRBJ2-3, with TRBD2 matching over 10 bases. The trim removed 2 bases at V and 6 bases at J, leaving 5 bases unmatched. This CDR3 contains 15 residues. Looked up from germline, CDR1 is SGHAT and CDR2 is FQNNGV. The CDR3 spells CASSLTLAGYDTQYF. CDR3 nucleotide sequence: TGTGCCAGCAGCTTAACACTAGCGGGATACGATACGCAGTATTTT.

The chain links TRBV5-1 to TRBJ1-5; D is uncertain. Germline V gene sequence: CDR1 SGHRS, CDR2 YFSETQ. Trimming left V 4 bases short and J 2 bases short, with 10 bases between. CDR3 length: 14 residues. The CDR3 sequence is CASSEDGGNQPQHF. The CDR3 DNA reads as TGCGCCAGCAGCGAAGACGGTGGCAATCAGCCCCAGCATTTT.

This rearrangement joins TRBV7-3 to TRBJ2-1, with 13 bases matching TRBD2. V was pared by 5 bases and J by 5 bases, with 3 bases of the junction left unmatched. There are 15 residues in the CDR3. Germline values: CDR1 SGHTA, CDR2 FQGTGA. CDR3 DNA: TGTGCCAGCAGCCCCGGGACTAGCGGGAACAATGAGCAGTTCTTC. Amino acids: CASSPGTSGNNEQFF.

The chain carries TRBV7-9 and TRBJ2-3, with D possibly matching TRBD1 (6 bases). Germline V lookup: CDR1 SEHNR, CDR2 FQNEAQ (reference sequence). The V end lost 5 bases, the J end lost 2 bases, and 14 bases lay between the germline ends. CDR3 length: 15 residues. The CDR3 DNA reads TGTGCCAGCAGCCCAGGACAGAGTTTCACAGATACGCAGTATTTT. It codes for CASSPGQSFTDTQYF.

This chain joins TRBV18 and TRBJ2-5, with no clear D. Germline V gene data show CDR1 as KGHSH and CDR2 as LQKENI. This CDR3 region has 14 residues. Trimming removed 1 base at V and 2 bases at J, with 8 bases between. CDR3 in amino acids: CASSPQGRQETQYF. The DNA for the CDR3 is TGTGCCAGCTCACCACAGGGTCGGCAAGAGACCCAGTACTTC.

V gene TRBV6-5 combines with J gene TRBJ1-5; perhaps TRBD1 as D (5 bases). CDR1 is MNHEY, CDR2 SVGAGI, per germline. V was clipped by 5 bases and J by 5 bases, with 10 bases between them. The CDR3 runs 13 residues. The CDR3 spells CASSQGVDQPQHF. CDR3 DNA: TGTGCCAGCAGTCAAGGGGTGGATCAGCCCCAGCATTTT.

The chain uses TRBV25-1 and TRBJ2-1; unclear D gene. The CDR3 has 13 residues. V lost 2 bases and J lost 8, with 10 bases in between. Germline CDR1 is MGHDK and CDR2 is SYGVNS. CDR3 DNA: TGTGCCAGCAGTGAAGTAGGGCTGGATGAGCAGTTCTTC. Translation gives CASSEVGLDEQFF.

V gene TRBV7-2 combines with J gene TRBJ2-1; D is unresolved. Trimming removed 5 bases from V and 4 bases from J, with 9 bases in between. CDR3 size: 13 residues. Germline CDR1 reads SGHTA; CDR2 reads FQGNSA. The DNA of the CDR3 is TGTGCCAGCAGCCCAGCTAGGTACAATGAGCAGTTCTTC. Encoded protein: CASSPARYNEQFF.

The chain uses TRBV5-5 and TRBJ2-5; either TRBD1 or TRBD2 may fit D (5 bases each). The assigned J gene may be wrong: the sequence end matches TRBJ2-7 better. The CDR3 loop spans 13 amino acids. Looked up from germline, CDR1 is SGHKS and CDR2 is YYEKEE (reference sequence). In DNA, the CDR3 is TGTGCCAGCAGCTGGCAGGGAGCCTACGAGCAGTACTTC. Translating it yields CASSWQGAYEQYF.

The V and J genes are TRBV19 and TRBJ2-7; tentative D call: TRBD2 (5 bases). The germline V gene encodes CDR1 LNHDA and CDR2 SQIVND (reference sequence). The germline V and J ends were trimmed by 1 base and 2 bases, with 9 bases remaining between them. CDR3 size: 14 residues. The CDR3 coding sequence is TGTGCCAGTAGTATAGGAGGGAGTACCTACGAGCAGTACTTC. Translation gives CASSIGGSTYEQYF.

The chain has TRBV7-9 and TRBJ1-3, with D unresolved. Between the trimmed V and J ends, which lost 4 bases and 0 bases, there was a span of 10 bases. The CDR3 is made up of 15 amino acids. Looked up from germline, CDR1 is SEHNR and CDR2 is FQNEAQ (reference sequence). This CDR3 is CASSSWSASGNTIYF. The CDR3 nucleotides read TGTGCCAGCAGCTCTTGGTCCGCCTCTGGAAACACCATATATTTT.

V gene TRBV29-1 combines with J gene TRBJ2-1, with TRBD2 matching 7 bases. The CDR3 is 15 residues long. V shed 0 bases, J shed 5 bases, and the junction held 7 bases outside the gene matches. Per the germline V gene, CDR1 is SQVTM and CDR2 is ANQGSEA. The CDR3 is CSVEDLREANNEQFF. In DNA, the CDR3 is TGCAGCGTTGAAGATCTCCGGGAGGCAAACAATGAGCAGTTCTTC.

The V call is TRBV15, the J call TRBJ1-3; D is perhaps TRBD1 (5 bases). This CDR3 spans 16 amino acids. Germline assignment: CDR1 LNHNV and CDR2 YYDKDF (reference sequence). With 0 bases removed from V and 0 bases from J, the gap between germline ends came to 9 bases. For the CDR3, the DNA is TGTGCCACCAGCAGAGACCGGGGGGACTCTGGAAACACCATATATTTT. Encoded protein: CATSRDRGDSGNTIYF.

The CDR3 DNA sequence: TGTGCCAGCAGACCCGGGACTTCAAACACCGGGGAGCTGTTTTTT. Protein: CASRPGTSNTGELFF. The chain couples TRBV7-9 to TRBJ2-2, with a tentative D call TRBD2 (6 bases). CDR1 is SEHNR and CDR2 is FQNEAQ in the germline V gene (reference sequence). CDR3 length equals 15 residues. V dropped 6 bases and J dropped 2 bases, with 13 bases sitting between them.